The source of this T cell receptor beta chain is a study of blood T cell repertoires in COVID-19. Across the whole study: Whether acute or convalescent, the COVID-19 samples came from the United States, Italy and Spain. Nucleic acid was either cDNA or gDNA, and it came from T cells, B-cell-depleted T cells, or PBMCs.

CDR1 LGHNA and CDR2 YSLEER come from the germline V gene. The CDR3 covers 17 residues. Trimming removed 4 bases from V and 2 bases from J; junction bases left unmatched: 7. Original analysis: Researchers report that nucleated cell counts were estimated from reference gene primer amplification. Measured with immunoSEQ multiplex PCR; TCRdb has only the in-frame clones, and not every one. The DNA gave D and trimming, while V, J and clone size come from that table. The profile covers 650,000 to 800,000 clones, with approximately 90% appearing a single time and roughly 0.26% taken by the ten largest. V is TRBV4-3 and J is TRBJ2-1, with 11 bases fitting TRBD2. The source material was peripheral blood. The clonotype comes from a young woman with acute or convalescent COVID-19. This CDR3 reads CASSLLGTSGTYNEQFF. CDR3 nucleotide sequence: TGCGCCAGCAGCCTCCTAGGGACTAGCGGCACCTACAATGAGCAGTTCTTC.